This T cell receptor (beta chain) was recorded in a study of shared clonotypes between healthy human individuals. Positively selected for CCR7, the CD45RO-negative cells used as naive CD8 cells excluded terminally differentiated effector memory CD45RA+ cells. With regard to this clone: Its antigen remains unknown.

The CDR3 length is 14 residues. Germline V gene data show CDR1 as SNHLY and CDR2 as FYNNEI. Deletions cut 4 bases from V and 2 bases from J, with 12 bases between. Sequencing was performed with immunoSEQ multiplex PCR; in TCRdb, only in-frame clones are kept and a portion is missing. The data hold around 2,000,000 clones, with less than 95% observed a single time. Findings and caveats of the study: Clonotype sharing across donors was expected to vary with sequencing depth. A generally larger estimated richness was seen in naive subsets than in memory subsets.

The clonotype was recovered from a man in his late teens or twenties in good health. The source material was naive CD8+ T cells sorted from blood. The chain has TRBV2 and TRBJ2-7; perhaps D is TRBD1 or TRBD2 (6 bases each). The CDR3 DNA follows: TGTGCCAGCAGTGGGGGGGCGGCGGCCTACGAGCAGTACTTC. This translates into CASSGGAAAYEQYF. The entire variable domain, with the rest obtained from reference TRBV2 and TRBJ2-7, is as follows: EPEVTQTPSHQVTQMGQEVILRCVPISNHLYFYWYRQILGQKVEFLVSFYNNEISEKSEIFDDQFSVERPDGSNFTLKIRSTKLEDSAMYFCASSGGAAAYEQYFGPGTRLTVT.